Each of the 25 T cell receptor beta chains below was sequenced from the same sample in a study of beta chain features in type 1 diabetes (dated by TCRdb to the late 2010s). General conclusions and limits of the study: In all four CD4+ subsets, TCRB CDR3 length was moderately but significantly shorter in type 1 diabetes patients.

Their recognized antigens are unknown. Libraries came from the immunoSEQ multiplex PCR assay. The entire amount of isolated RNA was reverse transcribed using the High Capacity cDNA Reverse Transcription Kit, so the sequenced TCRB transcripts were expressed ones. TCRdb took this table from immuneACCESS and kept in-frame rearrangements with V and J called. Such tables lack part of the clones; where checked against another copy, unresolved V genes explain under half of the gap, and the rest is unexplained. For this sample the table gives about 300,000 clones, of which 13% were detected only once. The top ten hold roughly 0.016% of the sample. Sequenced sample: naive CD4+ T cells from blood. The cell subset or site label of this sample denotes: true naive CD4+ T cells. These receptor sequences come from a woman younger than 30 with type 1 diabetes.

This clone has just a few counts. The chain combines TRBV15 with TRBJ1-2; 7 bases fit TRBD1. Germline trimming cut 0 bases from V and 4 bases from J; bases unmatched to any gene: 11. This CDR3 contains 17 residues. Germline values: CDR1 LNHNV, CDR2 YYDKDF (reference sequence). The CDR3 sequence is CATSRDQFDRVTYGYTF. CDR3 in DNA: TGTGCCACCAGCAGAGATCAATTCGACAGGGTTACCTATGGCTACACCTTC.

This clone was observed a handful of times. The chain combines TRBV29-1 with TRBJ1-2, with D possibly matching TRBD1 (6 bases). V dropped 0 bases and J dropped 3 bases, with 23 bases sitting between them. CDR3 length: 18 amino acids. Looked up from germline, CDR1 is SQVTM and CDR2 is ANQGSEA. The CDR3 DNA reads TGCAGCGTTGAAGAAGGCCGGGGGGCAAGACGAAGCGACTATGGCTACACCTTC. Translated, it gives CSVEEGRGARRSDYGYTF. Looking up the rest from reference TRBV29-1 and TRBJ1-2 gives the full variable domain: SAVISQKPSRDICQRGTSLTIQCQVDSQVTMMFWYRQQPGQSLTLIATANQGSEATYESGFVIDKFPISRPNLTFSTLTVSNMSPEDSSIYLCSVEEGRGARRSDYGYTFGSGTRLTVV.

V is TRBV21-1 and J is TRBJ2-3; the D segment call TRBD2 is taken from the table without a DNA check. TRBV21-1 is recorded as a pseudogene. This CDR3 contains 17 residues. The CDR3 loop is CASSKSPPGLAGDTQYF. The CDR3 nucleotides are TGTGCCAGCAGCAAAAGCCCCCCGGGACTAGCGGGAGATACGCAGTATTTT.

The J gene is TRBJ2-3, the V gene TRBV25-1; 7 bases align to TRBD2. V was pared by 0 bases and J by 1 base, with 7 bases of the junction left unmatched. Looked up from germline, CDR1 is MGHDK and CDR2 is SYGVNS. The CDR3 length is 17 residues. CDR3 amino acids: CASSEYTGEGRTDTQYF. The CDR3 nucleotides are TGTGCCAGCAGTGAATATACGGGGGAGGGCCGCACAGATACGCAGTATTTT.

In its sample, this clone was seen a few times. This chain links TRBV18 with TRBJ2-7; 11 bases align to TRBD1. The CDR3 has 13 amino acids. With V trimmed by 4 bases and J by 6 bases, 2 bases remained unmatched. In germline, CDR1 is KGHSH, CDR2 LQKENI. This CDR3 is CASSRDRGAEQYV. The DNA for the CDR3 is TGTGCCAGCTCACGGGACAGGGGGGCCGAGCAGTACGTC.

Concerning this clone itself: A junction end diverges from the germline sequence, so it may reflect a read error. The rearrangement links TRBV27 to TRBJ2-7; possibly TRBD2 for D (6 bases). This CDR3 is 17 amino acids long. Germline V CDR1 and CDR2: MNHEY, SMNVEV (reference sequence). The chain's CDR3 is CASSLSSVGTLTYEQYF. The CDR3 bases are TGTGCCAGCAGCTTATCGTCAGTGGGGACTCTTACCTACGAGCAGTACTTC.

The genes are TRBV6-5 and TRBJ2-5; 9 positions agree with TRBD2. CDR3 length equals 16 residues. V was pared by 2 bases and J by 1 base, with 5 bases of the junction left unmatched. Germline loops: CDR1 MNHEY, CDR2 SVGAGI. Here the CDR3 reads CASSYGFSGSQETQYF. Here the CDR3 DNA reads TGTGCCAGCAGTTACGGCTTTAGCGGGAGCCAAGAGACCCAGTACTTC.

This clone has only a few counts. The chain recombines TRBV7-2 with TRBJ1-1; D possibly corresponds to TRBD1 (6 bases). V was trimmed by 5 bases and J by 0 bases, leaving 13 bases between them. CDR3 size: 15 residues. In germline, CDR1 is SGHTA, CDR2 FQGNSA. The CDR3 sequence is CASSPRQAMNTEAFF. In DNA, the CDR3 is TGTGCCAGCAGCCCTAGACAGGCTATGAACACTGAAGCTTTCTTT.

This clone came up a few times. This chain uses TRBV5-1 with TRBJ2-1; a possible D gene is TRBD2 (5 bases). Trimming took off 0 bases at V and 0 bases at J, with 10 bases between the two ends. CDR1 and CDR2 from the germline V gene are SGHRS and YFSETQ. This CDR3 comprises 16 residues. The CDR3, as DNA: TGCGCCAGCAGCTTGGAAGGGCGGGCCTCCTACAATGAGCAGTTCTTC. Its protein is CASSLEGRASYNEQFF.

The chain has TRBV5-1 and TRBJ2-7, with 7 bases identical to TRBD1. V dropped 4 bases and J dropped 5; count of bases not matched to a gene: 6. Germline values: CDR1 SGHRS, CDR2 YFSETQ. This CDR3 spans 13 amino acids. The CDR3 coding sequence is TGCGCCAGCAGCATAAGGGGGCAGGACGAGCAGTACTTC. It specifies CASSIRGQDEQYF.

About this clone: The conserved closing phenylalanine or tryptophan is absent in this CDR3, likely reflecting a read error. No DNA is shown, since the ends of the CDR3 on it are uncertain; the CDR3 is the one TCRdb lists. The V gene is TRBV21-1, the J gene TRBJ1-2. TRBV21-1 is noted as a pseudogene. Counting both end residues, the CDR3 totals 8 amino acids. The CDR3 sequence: CASKEPYD.

CDR3 DNA: TGTGCCAGCAGCCATGGAGGGGCTAGCTCCTACAATGAGCAGTTCTTC. Its translation is CASSHGGASSYNEQFF. This chain joins TRBV9 and TRBJ2-1; D might be TRBD2 (6 bases). Germline V lookup: CDR1 SGDLS, CDR2 YYNGEE. Deletions cut 4 bases from V and 0 bases from J, with 14 bases between. The length of the CDR3 is 16 residues.

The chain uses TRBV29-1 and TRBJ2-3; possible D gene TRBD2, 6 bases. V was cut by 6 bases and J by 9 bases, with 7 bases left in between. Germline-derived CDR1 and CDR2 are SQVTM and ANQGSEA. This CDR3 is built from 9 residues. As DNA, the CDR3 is TGCAGCGTGGAGGGGACGCAGTATTTT. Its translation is CSVEGTQYF.

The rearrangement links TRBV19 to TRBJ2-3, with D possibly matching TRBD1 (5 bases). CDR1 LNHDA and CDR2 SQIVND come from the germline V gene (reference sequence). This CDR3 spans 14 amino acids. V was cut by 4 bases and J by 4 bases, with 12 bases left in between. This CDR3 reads CASSKGSVPDTQYF. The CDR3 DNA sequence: TGTGCCAGTAGTAAGGGGTCGGTCCCAGATACGCAGTATTTT.

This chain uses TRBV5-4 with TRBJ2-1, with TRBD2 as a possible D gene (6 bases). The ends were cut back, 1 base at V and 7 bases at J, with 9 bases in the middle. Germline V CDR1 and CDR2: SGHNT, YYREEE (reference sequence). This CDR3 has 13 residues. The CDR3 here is CASSLYGGNEQFF. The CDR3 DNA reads TGTGCCAGCAGCTTGTATGGGGGGAATGAGCAGTTCTTC.

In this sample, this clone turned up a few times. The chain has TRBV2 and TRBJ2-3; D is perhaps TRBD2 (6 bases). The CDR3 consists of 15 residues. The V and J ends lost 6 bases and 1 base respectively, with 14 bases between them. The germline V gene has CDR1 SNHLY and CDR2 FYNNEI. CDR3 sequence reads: CASSPGGPRTDTQYF. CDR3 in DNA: TGTGCCAGCAGCCCCGGAGGGCCTCGCACAGATACGCAGTATTTT.

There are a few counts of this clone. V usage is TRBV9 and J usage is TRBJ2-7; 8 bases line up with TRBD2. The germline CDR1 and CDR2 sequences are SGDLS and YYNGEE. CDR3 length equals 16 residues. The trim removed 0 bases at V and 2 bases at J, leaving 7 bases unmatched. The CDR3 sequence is CASSVAGTSGAYEQYF. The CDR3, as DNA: TGTGCCAGCAGCGTAGCTGGCACTAGCGGAGCCTACGAGCAGTACTTC.

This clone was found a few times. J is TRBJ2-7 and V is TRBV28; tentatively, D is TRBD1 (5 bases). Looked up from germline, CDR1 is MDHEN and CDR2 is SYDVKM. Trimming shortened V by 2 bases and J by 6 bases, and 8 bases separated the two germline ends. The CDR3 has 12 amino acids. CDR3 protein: CASSLRGSEQYF. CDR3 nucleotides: TGTGCCAGCAGTTTAAGGGGCTCCGAGCAGTACTTC. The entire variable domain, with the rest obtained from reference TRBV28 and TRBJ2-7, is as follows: DVKVTQSSRYLVKRTGEKVFLECVQDMDHENMFWYRQDPGLGLRLIYFSYDVKMKEKGDIPEGYSVSREKKERFSLILESASTNQTSMYLCASSLRGSEQYFGPGTRLTVT.

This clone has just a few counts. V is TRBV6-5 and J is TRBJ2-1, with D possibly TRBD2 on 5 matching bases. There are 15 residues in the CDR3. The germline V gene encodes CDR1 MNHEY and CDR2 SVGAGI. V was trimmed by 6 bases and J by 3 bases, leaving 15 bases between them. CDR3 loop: CASRPGSLDYNEQFF. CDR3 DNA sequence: TGTGCCAGCAGACCGGGGTCTCTAGACTACAATGAGCAGTTCTTC.

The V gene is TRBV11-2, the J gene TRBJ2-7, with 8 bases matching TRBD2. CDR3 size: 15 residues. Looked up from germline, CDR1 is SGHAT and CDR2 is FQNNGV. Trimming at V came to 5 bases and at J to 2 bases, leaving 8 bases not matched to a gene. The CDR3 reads CASSPGLAETYEQYF. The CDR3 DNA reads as TGTGCCAGCAGCCCCGGACTAGCTGAGACCTACGAGCAGTACTTC.

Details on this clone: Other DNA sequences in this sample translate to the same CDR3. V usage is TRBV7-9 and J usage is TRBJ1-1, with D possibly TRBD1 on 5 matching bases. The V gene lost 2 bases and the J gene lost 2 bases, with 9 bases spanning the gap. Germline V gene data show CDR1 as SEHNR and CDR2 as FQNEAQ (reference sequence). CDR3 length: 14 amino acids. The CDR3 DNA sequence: TGTGCCAGCAGCTTACAGGGTTCCAACACTGAAGCTTTCTTT. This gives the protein CASSLQGSNTEAFF.

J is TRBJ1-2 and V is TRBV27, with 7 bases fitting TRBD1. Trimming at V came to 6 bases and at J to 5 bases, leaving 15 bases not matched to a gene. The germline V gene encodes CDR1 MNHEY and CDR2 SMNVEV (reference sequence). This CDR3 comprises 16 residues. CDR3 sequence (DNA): TGTGCCAGCAGCCGGGACAGCCCCTCCCTTGCTTATGGCTACACCTTC. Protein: CASSRDSPSLAYGYTF.

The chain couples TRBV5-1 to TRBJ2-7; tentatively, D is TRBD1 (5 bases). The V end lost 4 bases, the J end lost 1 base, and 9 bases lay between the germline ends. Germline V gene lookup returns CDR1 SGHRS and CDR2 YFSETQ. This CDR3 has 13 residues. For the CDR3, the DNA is TGCGCCAGCAGCCCTACAGGTTCCTACGAGCAGTACGTC. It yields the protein CASSPTGSYEQYV.

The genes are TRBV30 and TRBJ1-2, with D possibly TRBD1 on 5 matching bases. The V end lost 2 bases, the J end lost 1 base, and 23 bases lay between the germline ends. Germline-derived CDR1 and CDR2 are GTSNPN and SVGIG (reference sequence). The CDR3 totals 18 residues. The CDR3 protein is CAWSRYLQETFFNYGYTF. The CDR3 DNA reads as TGTGCCTGGAGTCGCTATCTACAGGAAACTTTTTTTAACTATGGCTACACCTTC.

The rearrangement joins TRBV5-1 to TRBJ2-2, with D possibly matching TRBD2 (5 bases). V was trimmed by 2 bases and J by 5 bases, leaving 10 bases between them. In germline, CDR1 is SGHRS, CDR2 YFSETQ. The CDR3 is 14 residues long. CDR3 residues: CASSLGGETGELFF. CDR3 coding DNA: TGCGCCAGCAGCTTAGGAGGAGAAACCGGGGAGCTGTTTTTT. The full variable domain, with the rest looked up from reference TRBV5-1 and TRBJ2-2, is KAGVTQTPRYLIKTRGQQVTLSCSPISGHRSVSWYQQTPGQGLQFLFEYFSETQRNKGNFPGRFSGRQFSNSRSEMNVSTLELGDSALYLCASSLGGETGELFFGEGSRLTVL.